This T cell receptor (beta chain) came from a study of blood T cell repertoires in COVID-19. Assay used: immunoSEQ multiplex PCR; TCRdb lists only in-frame clones, some missing. Altogether approximately 120,000 clones are present, about 85% being singletons, with the ten largest covering 4.3%. The CDR3 runs to 16 residues. V was pared by 1 base and J by 4 bases, with 8 bases of the junction left unmatched. The germline V gene has CDR1 GTSNPN and CDR2 SVGIG (reference sequence). The chain recombines TRBV30 with TRBJ2-2, with 8 bases identical to TRBD1. The specimen sequenced was peripheral blood. The clonotype originates from a human donor in a cohort sampled during active COVID-19. CDR3 sequence (DNA): TGTGCCTGGAGTGCGTCATGGACAGGGACCACCGGGGAGCTGTTTTTT. Residues: CAWSASWTGTTGELFF.